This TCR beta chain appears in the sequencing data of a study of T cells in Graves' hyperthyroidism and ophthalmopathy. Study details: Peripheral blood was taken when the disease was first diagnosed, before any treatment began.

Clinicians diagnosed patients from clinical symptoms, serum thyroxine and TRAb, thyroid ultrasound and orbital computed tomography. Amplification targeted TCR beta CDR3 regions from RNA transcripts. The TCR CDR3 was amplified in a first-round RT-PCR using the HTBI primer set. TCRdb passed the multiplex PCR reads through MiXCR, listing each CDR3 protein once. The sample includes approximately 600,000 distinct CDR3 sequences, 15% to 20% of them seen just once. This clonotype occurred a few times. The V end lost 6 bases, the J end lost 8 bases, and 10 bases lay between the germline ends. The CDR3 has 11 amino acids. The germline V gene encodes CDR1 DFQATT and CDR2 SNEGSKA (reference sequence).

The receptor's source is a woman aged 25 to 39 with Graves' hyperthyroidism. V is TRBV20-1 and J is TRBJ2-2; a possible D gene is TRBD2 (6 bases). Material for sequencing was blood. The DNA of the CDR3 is TGCAGTGCGATTGGGGGGGGGGAGCTGTTTTTT. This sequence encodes CSAIGGGELFF.